A selection of T cell receptor beta chains follows, all from one sample in a study of T-cell reconstitution after alpha-beta-depleted transplantation in children. TCRdb re-analysed the PCR reads in MiXCR, keeping a single row per CDR3 protein. This sample has around 960,000 distinct CDR3 sequences, with under 30% found just once. The input for sequencing was PBMCs, mostly from graft donor cells, taken 360 days after TCRalphabeta/CD19-depleted stem cell transplant. The receptors stem from a boy in the first two years of life who had a stem cell transplant for SCID, so the T cells may come from the graft donor. CDR3s include the opening cysteine and the closing phenylalanine or tryptophan. The order of the fields is J gene, D gene, clone size, V gene, CDR3 DNA, CDR3 protein. The D gene is left open where the match is weak. Clone size is given for some rows only: seen once, a few or many times, or a class if the clone is expanded.

>TRBJ2-7|TRBD2|few|TRBV15
TGTGCCACCAGCAGAGAGGGCGGGGGGTATACCTACGAGCAGTACTTC
CATSREGGGYTYEQYF
>TRBJ1-5|NA|NA|TRBV20-1
TGCAGTGCTAGACAGCCGGATCAGCCCCAGCATTTT
CSARQPDQPQHF
>TRBJ1-2|TRBD1|NA|TRBV7-2
TGTGCCAGCAGCTTGGGGACAGGGTTTTGGGGCTACACCTTC
CASSLGTGFWGYTF
>TRBJ2-5|NA|NA|TRBV5-1
TGCGCCAGCAGCTTGGCCGGGGCGAAAAGGCAAGAGACCCAGTACTTC
CASSLAGAKRQETQYF
>TRBJ1-2|NA|NA|TRBV4-1
TGCGCCAGCAGCCAACCGGACACGCTTCATTATGGCTACACCTTC
CASSQPDTLHYGYTF
>TRBJ1-2|NA|NA|TRBV4-1
TGCGCCAGCAGCCAAGCCCACAGGGTTCCCTCCTATGGCTACACCTTC
CASSQAHRVPSYGYTF
>TRBJ2-3|NA|many|TRBV7-7
TGTGCCAGCAGCTTAGTGGGGGTCGGTACGCAGTATTTT
CASSLVGVGTQYF
>TRBJ1-1|NA|NA|TRBV7-7
TGTGCCAGCAGCCCTCTACCCGCTCGAGGGAGTTGGAACACTGAAGCTTTCTTT
CASSPLPARGSWNTEAFF
>TRBJ1-2|NA|NA|TRBV18
TGTGCCAGCTCACCCGACAAAGGCTATGGCTACACCTTC
CASSPDKGYGYTF
>TRBJ2-1|NA|few|TRBV20-1
TGCAGTGCTAGAAAAGCCTCAGGGAGGAAATTCTTC
CSARKASGRKFF
>TRBJ2-1|TRBD1|NA|TRBV7-2
TGTGCCAGCAGCTTAGCCGACAGGGGTCTATGGAATGAGCAGTTCTTC
CASSLADRGLWNEQFF
>TRBJ2-1|NA|few|TRBV27
TGTGCCAGCAGTTTAAAGTCGGTGGAGAAGGGATTTCGTTACAATGAGCAGTTCTTC
CASSLKSVEKGFRYNEQFF
>TRBJ2-1|NA|NA|TRBV5-1
TGCGCCAGCAGCTCACGGTCCTCCCCCATCTACAATGAGCAGTTCTTC
CASSSRSSPIYNEQFF
>TRBJ2-1|NA|NA|TRBV7-8
TGTGCCAGCAGCTTAAGGCCCAGCTACAATGAGCAGTTCTTC
CASSLRPSYNEQFF
>TRBJ2-7|NA|few|TRBV3-1
TGTGCCAGCAGCCAAGAGACTGGGCGACAGTACTTC
CASSQETGRQYF
>TRBJ2-2|NA|NA|TRBV4-2
TGTGCCAGCAGTCGGGAACAGCCAAACACCGGGGAGCTGTTTTTT
CASSREQPNTGELFF
>TRBJ2-4|TRBD2|few|TRBV4-3
TGCGCCAGCAGCCAAGATTTGGGGGGGTTGGCCAAAAACATTCAGTACTTC
CASSQDLGGLAKNIQYF
>TRBJ2-7|TRBD1|few|TRBV12-3/TRBV12-4
TGTGCCATCGGGACAGACTCTGGGCTACGTTTATACTTC
CAIGTDSGLRLYF